The subject of this entry is one TCR beta chain. The data are from a study of T cells in Graves' hyperthyroidism and ophthalmopathy. V was pared by 6 bases and J by 3 bases, with 11 bases of the junction left unmatched. Germline loops: CDR1 DFQATT, CDR2 SNEGSKA (reference sequence). The CDR3 is 15 amino acids. Not enrolled were patients with uncontrolled infection, other autoimmune disease, pregnancy or lactation. There were TCR beta CDR3 regions amplified from RNA transcripts. HTBI primers drove first-round RT-PCR of the TCR CDR3. TCRdb recomputed calls from the multiplex PCR reads with MiXCR, one row per CDR3 protein. The sample consists of approximately 600,000 distinct CDR3 sequences, under 25% of them appearing once.

The chain has TRBV20-1 and TRBJ2-5; TRBD2 matches 9 bases. This clonotype was sampled from a man aged 25-45 years with Graves' ophthalmopathy. Sequencing used blood. CDR3 protein: CSAQAGGGREETQYF. CDR3 nucleotide sequence: TGCAGTGCCCAAGCGGGAGGCGGCAGGGAAGAGACCCAGTACTTC.